This T cell receptor (beta chain) was sequenced for a study of stem cell transplantation in POMP-related autoinflammatory disease. Study-level information: Defective thymoproteasomes were hypothesized to impair CD8+ T-cell positive selection. Pre-transplant patients had naive-skewed CD4+ T cells and few CD8+ T cells.

Study outcomes and limitations: Unique TRB V-J gene pairings were limited in number in patients with PRAID. In patients with PRAID, every analyzed T-cell subset tended to show lower diversity and higher clonality.

A note on this clone: No antigen is known for it.

Method: immunoSEQ multiplex PCR; TCRdb's copy keeps in-frame clones and lacks some. Here the sample spans around 32,000 clones, 88% being singletons. The origin of this receptor is a human donor with POMP-related autoinflammation and immune dysregulation (PRAID). The sequenced sample was CD4+ T cells from PBMCs, obtained before stem cell transplantation.

In DNA, the CDR3 is TGTGCCAGCAGCTTAGTAGCGGGCTCCTACGAGCAGTACTTC. Translating it yields CASSLVAGSYEQYF. The gene calls are TRBV7-8 and TRBJ2-7, with 7 bases lining up with TRBD2. This CDR3 has 14 amino acids. J gave up 0 bases and V 1 base, and 0 bases lay outside the gene matches. Germline CDR1 reads SGHVS; CDR2 reads FQNEAQ. Filled out from reference TRBV7-8 and TRBJ2-7, the complete variable domain reads GAGVSQSPRYKVAKRGQDVALRCDPISGHVSLFWYQQALGQGPEFLTYFQNEAQLDKSGLPSDRFFAERPEGSVSTLKIQRTQQEDSAVYLCASSLVAGSYEQYFGPGTRLTVT.